This T cell receptor (beta chain) was recorded in a study of CD8 T cells in ankylosing spondylitis. TCRdb re-called the 5' RACE reads through MiXCR, storing one row per CDR3 protein. The sample contains about 160,000 distinct CDR3 sequences, roughly 18% of which appear only once. V lost 5 bases, J lost 3 bases, and 4 bases stayed unmatched. The CDR3 has 12 residues. Germline lookup yields CDR1 SQVTM and CDR2 ANQGSEA. The receptor was derived from a male donor with ankylosing spondylitis or in good health (not recorded which). The specimen was blood, either unsorted or a sorted T cell fraction (not recorded which). The chain combines TRBV29-1 with TRBJ2-7, with 7 bases identical to TRBD2. CDR3 DNA sequence: TGCAGCGTTTGGGGGGGGTTCTACGAGCAGTACTTC. Protein product: CSVWGGFYEQYF.